This paragraph covers one TCR beta chain sequence. Its target is not known. This sample is drawn from a study of cytomegalovirus exposure and HLA in healthy donors. Germline values: CDR1 SGHAT, CDR2 FQDESV (reference sequence). The CDR3 is 15 amino acids. The germline V and J ends were trimmed by 0 bases and 4 bases, with 12 bases remaining between them. The PCR had 60 Vbeta and 13 Jbeta primers. Sequencing used immunoSEQ multiplex PCR; TCRdb keeps in-frame clones, though not all of them. The table shows about 210,000 clones, with about four fifths occurring only once. Study-wide results and limits: Highly shared sequence variants in one cluster were likely a sequencing artifact.

V gene TRBV11-1 combines with J gene TRBJ1-2; TRBD1 might be the D (5 bases). The TCR originated in a woman aged 50 to 65 in good health and CMV-seropositive. Input material: PBMCs. The CDR3 region is CASSLAAGNFYGYTF. The CDR3, as DNA: TGTGCCAGCAGCTTAGCGGCAGGGAACTTCTATGGCTACACCTTC.